The 5 T cell receptor beta chains given below trace back to one sample, sequenced in a study of blood T cell repertoires in COVID-19. Clones were sequenced by immunoSEQ multiplex PCR, and TCRdb holds only the in-frame ones, with some missing. The sample has about 64,000 clones, approximately 91% seen once; the top ten hold roughly 1.7%. Sequenced material: peripheral blood. These receptor sequences come from a human donor in a cohort sampled during active COVID-19.

The chain is built from TRBV5-4 and TRBJ2-7; TRBD2 might be the D (7 bases). Between the trimmed V and J ends, which lost 6 bases and 7 bases, there was a span of 23 bases. The CDR3 contains 15 residues. Germline V gives CDR1 SGHNT, CDR2 YYREEE (reference sequence). The CDR3 nucleotides read TGTGCCAGCACCGAGCGGCCTGGGGGGGCGTGGGAGCAGTACTTC. It specifies CASTERPGGAWEQYF. Variable domain in full (rest from reference TRBV5-4 and TRBJ2-7): ETGVTQSPTHLIKTRGQQVTLRCSSQSGHNTVSWYQQALGQGPQFIFQYYREEENGRGNFPPRFSGLQFPNYSSELNVNALELDDSALYLCASTERPGGAWEQYFGPGTRLTVT.

The chain combines TRBV21-1 with TRBJ1-1; the D segment call TRBD1 is taken from the table without a DNA check. TRBV21-1 is described as a pseudogene. The CDR3 totals 16 residues. CDR3 in amino acids: CASSANLGQGVTEAFF. In DNA form, the CDR3 reads TGTGCCAGCAGCGCAAACTTGGGACAGGGGGTTACTGAAGCTTTCTTT.

The chain uses TRBV15 and TRBJ2-1, with D unresolved. CDR3 size: 13 residues. Germline V gene data show CDR1 as LNHNV and CDR2 as YYDKDF (reference sequence). Trimming shortened V by 1 base and J by 3 bases, and 4 bases separated the two germline ends. The CDR3 here is CATSRAVYNEQFF. The CDR3 DNA is TGTGCCACCAGCAGAGCGGTCTACAATGAGCAGTTCTTC.

The chain's CDR3 is CATSDLPGGYSNQPQHF. The DNA for the CDR3 is TGTGCCACCAGTGATTTACCAGGGGGATATAGCAATCAGCCCCAGCATTTT. This chain links TRBV24-1 with TRBJ1-5; 7 bases align to TRBD1. Germline V lookup: CDR1 KGHDR, CDR2 SFDVKD. This CDR3 is 17 amino acids long. J lost 0 bases, V lost 1 base, and 5 bases had no gene match.

The V gene is TRBV15, the J gene TRBJ2-1; 7 bases fit TRBD2. V was clipped by 5 bases and J by 3 bases; unmatched bases: 4. Germline-derived CDR1 and CDR2 are LNHNV and YYDKDF (reference sequence). This CDR3 comprises 14 residues. CDR3 in amino acids: CATSLAGVYNEQFF. The CDR3 DNA is TGTGCCACCAGCCTGGCGGGAGTCTACAATGAGCAGTTCTTC.